This entry lists 2 T cell receptor beta chains sequenced from one sample in a study of shared clonotypes between healthy human individuals. Clones were sequenced by immunoSEQ multiplex PCR, and TCRdb holds only the in-frame ones, with some missing. The sample has about 2.5 million clones; 92% are singletons. Sequenced input: naive CD4+ T cells from PBMCs. Subset: CD45RA+ positively selected. These receptors all come from a man aged 18 to 30 in good health. Some clones in this sample may be carry-over from other donors' samples.

In regard to this clone: At one end, the junction sequence differs from germline, possibly due to a read error. The CDR3 sequence: CAWSVKTEAFF. For the CDR3, the DNA is TGTGCCTGGAGTGTGAAAACTGAAGCTTTCTTT. The gene calls are TRBV30 and TRBJ1-1; D gene ambiguous. The germline gives CDR1 GTSNPN, CDR2 SVGIG (reference sequence). This CDR3 contains 11 residues.

This clone was recorded only once. The rearrangement uses TRBV5-1 and TRBJ1-4; D unresolved. CDR3 length: 14 residues. Looked up from germline, CDR1 is SGHRS and CDR2 is YFSETQ. V lost 4 bases and J 3 bases, leaving 10 bases between the germline ends. The CDR3 protein is CASSITVANEKLFF. The CDR3 coding sequence is TGCGCCAGCAGCATAACAGTAGCTAATGAAAAACTGTTTTTT.